This T cell receptor (beta chain) stems from a study of blood T cell repertoires in COVID-19. Study information: Samples of COVID-19 (acute and convalescent) were obtained from the United States, Italy and Spain.

The V and J ends lost 5 bases and 7 bases, in that order; junction bases with no gene match: 14. Looked up from germline, CDR1 is SGHTS and CDR2 is YDEGEE. The CDR3 consists of 16 residues. In the authors' workflow: Quantification of nucleated cells was approximated via reference gene primer amplification. Here immunoSEQ multiplex PCR was the method, and the copy in TCRdb shows in-frame clones only, minus some. The DNA was the basis for D and trimming; V, J and clone size are from that table. Among roughly 350,000 clones listed, 88% were seen once. Seattle's enrolled individuals joined amid active infection and were then monitored longitudinally.

This clonotype was sampled from a woman between 70 and 85 years old with COVID-19, enrolled during active disease. Input material: peripheral blood. This chain links TRBV5-8 with TRBJ1-5, with TRBD1 matching over 8 bases. The CDR3 DNA follows: TGTGCCAGCAGATCAGATGGACAGGGAGGAGAACAGCCCCAGCATTTT. Encoded protein: CASRSDGQGGEQPQHF.